These 27 T cell receptor beta chains came from one sample sequenced in a study of metastatic and nonmetastatic thyroid tumors. TCRdb re-analyzed the PCR reads through MiXCR. In the table there are about 92,000 clones, about 15% of which are singletons. Every patient was untreated before thyroid surgery. Sequenced sample: blood. The receptor set was obtained from a female donor with papillary thyroid cancer or a benign thyroid nodule (not recorded which). Some clones in this sample may be carry-over from other donors' samples.

This clone was seen ten or more times. This sequence joins TRBV5-1 and TRBJ1-5; 8 bases map to TRBD1. CDR3 length: 14 amino acids. Trimming at V came to 4 bases and at J to 2 bases, leaving 2 bases not matched to a gene. Germline V CDR1 and CDR2: SGHRS, YFSETQ. In DNA form, the CDR3 reads TGCGCCAGCAGCCCGGGACAGGGCAATCAGCCCCAGCATTTT. Its protein is CASSPGQGNQPQHF.

Points on this clone: A much bigger clone sits one base away, suggesting this may be a read error. This sample also contains other DNA sequences that code for the same CDR3. This rearrangement joins TRBV30 to TRBJ2-3, with TRBD1 matching 8 bases. Germline V gene data show CDR1 as GTSNPN and CDR2 as SVGIG (reference sequence). The CDR3 is 14 amino acids. CDR3 region: CAWSTGGMVDTQYF. The CDR3 coding sequence is TGTGCCTGGAGTACAGGGGGGATGGTGGATACTCAGTATTTT.

This clone was counted ten times or more. The chain recombines TRBV5-1 with TRBJ2-1; no clear D gene. Germline V gene data show CDR1 as SGHRS and CDR2 as YFSETQ. The germline V and J ends were trimmed by 4 bases and 7 bases, with 9 bases remaining between them. This CDR3 has 12 residues. The CDR3 DNA follows: TGCGCCAGCAGCCACACAGTGAATGAGCAGTTCTTC. Translation: CASSHTVNEQFF.

This clone has a count of ten or more. CDR3 coding DNA: TGTGCCAGCAGTTTACAGGGCCTTGGCTACACCTTC. It translates to CASSLQGLGYTF. The chain carries TRBV28 and TRBJ1-2; tentative D call: TRBD1 (5 bases). Germline assignment: CDR1 MDHEN and CDR2 SYDVKM. The V end was cut by 2 bases, the J end by 7 bases, with 8 bases between. The CDR3 sequence is 12 residues long.

This clone came up a few times. The V call is TRBV20-1, the J call TRBJ1-4; no clear D. Germline CDR1 reads DFQATT; CDR2 reads SNEGSKA (reference sequence). Trimming pared 5 bases from V and 2 bases from J, leaving 15 bases between. This CDR3 contains 15 residues. CDR3 region: CSAPDGVSTNEKLFF. The DNA for the CDR3 is TGCAGTGCTCCCGATGGGGTGTCCACTAATGAAAAACTGTTTTTT.

This clone was observed at least ten times. The chain employs TRBV6-5 and TRBJ2-1, with D tentatively TRBD1 or TRBD2 (5 bases each). The CDR3 has 12 residues. CDR1 and CDR2 from the germline V gene are MNHEY and SVGAGI. V was clipped by 0 bases and J by 15 bases, with 12 bases between them. Here the CDR3 DNA reads TGTGCCAGCAGTTACTCGGGGGACGGGGCGTTCTTC. This gives the protein CASSYSGDGAFF.

There are many counts of this clone. The chain is built from TRBV6-2 or TRBV6-3 and TRBJ1-5; 7 bases line up with TRBD1. Unmatched junction bases numbered 8, after V lost 5 bases and J lost 7 bases. Germline lookup yields CDR1 MNHEY and CDR2 SVGEGT. The CDR3 extends over 14 amino acids. The CDR3 nucleotides read TGTGCCAGCAGTCGACAGGGCGGGGACCAGCCCCAGCATTTT. It yields the protein CASSRQGGDQPQHF.

This clone was seen many times. The chain couples TRBV20-1 to TRBJ1-5; 7 bases line up with TRBD1. V lost 3 bases and J lost 3; bases outside the gene matches: 11. The CDR3 sequence is 16 residues long. Germline V CDR1 and CDR2: DFQATT, SNEGSKA (reference sequence). The CDR3 nucleotides are TGCAGTGCTAGGGCCGCGAGGGGACAGCACAATCAGCCCCAGCATTTT. This encodes CSARAARGQHNQPQHF.

In its sample, this clone was seen many times. The V call is TRBV6-5, the J call TRBJ1-1; D call uncertain. V was clipped by 0 bases and J by 4 bases, with 12 bases between them. The CDR3 has 15 amino acids. CDR1 and CDR2 (germline): MNHEY, SVGAGI. In DNA, the CDR3 is TGTGCCAGCAGTTACTCTGGTCCCGATGGCACTGAAGCTTTCTTT. Protein sequence: CASSYSGPDGTEAFF.

This clone appeared a few times. Just one base apart from a much larger clone, this may be a read error. V is TRBV20-1 and J is TRBJ2-7; possibly TRBD1 or TRBD2 for D (5 bases each). Germline loops: CDR1 DFQATT, CDR2 SNEGSKA (reference sequence). Trimming cost V 3 bases and J 8 bases, with 17 bases left between them. The CDR3 spans 13 residues. In nucleotides, the CDR3 is TGCAGTGCTAGTCAGGGTCAGGGAGCCAAGCAGTACTTC. Its translation: CSASQGQGAKQYF.

Worth noting for this clone: Possible read error: a much larger clone is one base away. The V and J genes are TRBV7-9 and TRBJ1-2, with D unclear. The CDR3 has 13 amino acids. Trimming cost V 5 bases and J 4 bases, with 11 bases left between them. Germline values: CDR1 SEHNR, CDR2 FQNEAQ (reference sequence). The CDR3, as DNA: TGTGCCAGCAGCCCATCAGTGACCTATGGCTACACCTTC. Amino acid sequence: CASSPSVTYGYTF.

This clone was found many times. The chain combines TRBV5-1 with TRBJ2-3, with 11 bases fitting TRBD2. Germline V lookup: CDR1 SGHRS, CDR2 YFSETQ. This CDR3 contains 15 residues. Trimming at V came to 3 bases and at J to 6 bases, leaving 6 bases not matched to a gene. DNA of the CDR3: TGCGCCAGCAGCTCCGCTAGCGGGGGGACCGATACGCAGTATTTT. It yields the protein CASSSASGGTDTQYF.

Concerning this clone: This may stem from a read error, because a much larger clone lies one nucleotide away. V gene TRBV10-3 combines with J gene TRBJ1-1; D is uncertain. V was cut by 5 bases and J by 8 bases, with 12 bases left in between. Looked up from germline, CDR1 is ENHRY and CDR2 is SYGVKD. CDR3 length: 12 residues. For the CDR3, the DNA is TGTGCCATCAGTCAGGTGAACAGAGAAGCTTTCTTT. This codes for CAISQVNREAFF.

Comment on this clone: One end of the junction is discordant with germline, which a read error may explain. The genes are TRBV6-1 and TRBJ2-7; no clear D gene. CDR3 length: 13 residues. In germline, CDR1 is MNHNS, CDR2 SASEGT. The CDR3 sequence: CAISEALSDEHYF. The CDR3 nucleotides read TGTGCCATCAGTGAAGCCCTATCTGACGAGCATTACTTC.

This clone was seen ten or more times. The J gene is TRBJ1-2, the V gene TRBV19; D is perhaps TRBD1 (6 bases). The CDR3 is 14 residues long. CDR1 is LNHDA and CDR2 is SQIVND in the germline V gene (reference sequence). V lost 8 bases to trimming and J lost 0 bases, with 13 bases between them. CDR3 amino acids: CASAQGSANYGYTF. Written as DNA, the CDR3 is TGTGCCAGTGCGCAGGGGTCAGCTAACTATGGCTACACCTTC.

The gene calls are TRBV6-1 and TRBJ1-5; possibly TRBD1 for D (5 bases). In germline, CDR1 is MNHNS, CDR2 SASEGT. Trimming took 6 bases from V and 7 from J, leaving 19 bases between them. The CDR3 has 15 amino acids. The CDR3 nucleotides are TGTGCCAGCAGGCCGGACATGGTGTGGAGGCAGCCCCAGCATTTT. Protein product: CASRPDMVWRQPQHF.

Comments on this clone: This may arise from a read error, as a much more abundant clone is one base away. The rearrangement uses TRBV4-1 and TRBJ1-5, with 7 bases fitting TRBD1. With V trimmed by 1 base and J by 2 bases, 17 bases remained unmatched. From germline, CDR1 is MGHRA and CDR2 YSYEKL. CDR3 length equals 20 residues. The CDR3 spells CASSQGWGDQGERGNQPQHF. CDR3 DNA sequence: TGCGCCAGCAGCCAAGGTTGGGGCGATCAGGGGGAGCGAGGCAATCAGCCCCAGCATTTT.

The table lists this clone with many counts. The chain couples TRBV24-1 to TRBJ2-5; TRBD1 is a possible D gene (7 bases). The V end was cut by 4 bases, the J end by 2 bases, with 19 bases between. CDR1 is KGHDR and CDR2 is SFDVKD in the germline V gene. The CDR3 contains 17 residues. CDR3 nucleotides: TGTGCCACCAGTGACGTGAGCTGGAGGGACAGACAAGAGACCCAGTACTTC. This sequence encodes CATSDVSWRDRQETQYF.

This clone was seen ten or more times. This chain uses TRBV7-2 with TRBJ2-7; 7 bases are a match to TRBD1. The CDR3 totals 16 residues. J was trimmed by 0 bases and V by 2 bases; bases with no gene match: 7. Germline V gene data show CDR1 as SGHTA and CDR2 as FQGNSA. The CDR3 sequence is CASSLSSRGSSYEQYF. CDR3 DNA: TGTGCCAGCAGCTTATCGTCCAGGGGGAGCTCCTACGAGCAGTACTTC.

The chain carries TRBV9 and TRBJ1-1, with a possible D match to TRBD1 (6 bases). Trimming cost V 4 bases and J 0 bases, with 19 bases left between them. Germline CDR1 is SGDLS and CDR2 is YYNGEE. CDR3 length: 17 residues. DNA of the CDR3: TGTGCCAGCAGCTTGACTGACAGGTTTTGGATGAACACTGAAGCTTTCTTT. Protein: CASSLTDRFWMNTEAFF.

This clone was observed many times. The chain is built from TRBV4-1 and TRBJ2-1; the D call may be TRBD1 or TRBD2 (5 bases each). Trimming pared 0 bases from V and 12 bases from J, leaving 9 bases between. This CDR3 spans 12 amino acids. Germline lookup yields CDR1 MGHRA and CDR2 YSYEKL. The CDR3 coding sequence is TGCGCCAGCAGCCAAGAAGGGACCTTGCAGTTCTTC. This codes for CASSQEGTLQFF.

This clone came up once. The junction departs from the called germline gene at one end, perhaps through a read error. V gene TRBV9 combines with J gene TRBJ2-7, with D possibly being TRBD2 (5 bases). The CDR3 consists of 14 residues. CDR1 and CDR2 (germline): SGDLS, YYNGEE. The DNA for the CDR3 is TGTGCCAGCAGCGTAGGCCGCACCTCGTGGGAGCATTACTTC. This gives the protein CASSVGRTSWEHYF.

In this sample, this clone turned up many times. Being one base from a much bigger clone, this may be a read error. V gene TRBV6-1 combines with J gene TRBJ1-1, with D perhaps TRBD1 (5 bases). The CDR3 consists of 14 residues. Germline V gives CDR1 MNHNS, CDR2 SASEGT. The CDR3 here is CASSEGGENTEALF. The DNA of the CDR3 is TGTGCCAGCAGTGAAGGGGGGGAGAACACTGAAGCTCTCTTT.

In its sample, this clone was seen many times. The chain joins TRBV6-1 to TRBJ2-1; 8 bases map to TRBD1. There are 14 residues in the CDR3. Germline V gene lookup returns CDR1 MNHNS and CDR2 SASEGT. The ends lost 4 bases at V and 4 bases at J; junction bases unmatched: 3. The DNA for the CDR3 is TGTGCCAGCAGTGCGGGACAGGAGTACAATGAGCAGTTCTTC. Protein sequence: CASSAGQEYNEQFF.

This clone was recorded many times. V usage is TRBV12-3 or TRBV12-4 and J usage is TRBJ2-7, with a possible D match to TRBD2 (5 bases). This CDR3 has 12 residues. The V end was cut by 5 bases, the J end by 2 bases, with 7 bases between. Here the CDR3 DNA reads TGTGCCAGCAGTCTGGGAGCCTACGAGCAGTACTTC. This codes for CASSLGAYEQYF.

Only a few counts were recorded for this clone. A much larger clone lies one base from this, so it may be a read error. Other DNA variants within this sample encode the same CDR3. The genes are TRBV5-1 and TRBJ1-3; no definite D call. Germline values: CDR1 SGHRS, CDR2 YFSETQ. CDR3 size: 14 residues. The CDR3 bases are TGCGCCAGCAGTTTGGAAGGGCCTGGAAACACCATATATTTT. It encodes CASSLEGPGNTIYF. Based on the CDR3 plus reference TRBV5-1 and TRBJ1-3, the full variable domain is KAGVTQTPRYLIKTRGQQVTLSCSPISGHRSVSWYQQTPGQGLQFLFEYFSETQRNKGNFPGRFSGRQFSNSRSEMNVSTLELGDSALYLCASSLEGPGNTIYFGEGSWLTVV.

This clone appeared many times. The chain carries TRBV5-5 and TRBJ2-5; 11 nucleotides agree with TRBD1. Germline CDR1 is SGHKS and CDR2 is YYEKEE (reference sequence). The CDR3 runs to 15 residues. The V gene end was trimmed by 4 bases and the J gene end by 3 bases; junction bases not matched to a gene: 5. The CDR3 loop reads CASSIGTGGKETQYF. CDR3 nucleotides: TGTGCCAGCAGCATAGGGACAGGGGGTAAAGAGACCCAGTACTTC.